This T cell receptor beta chain originates from a study of shared clonotypes between healthy human individuals. General study points: For naive CD4 cells, 4% to 5% of clonotypes were shared across a few donors. Sampling covered nothing but blood. Tissue TCR repertoires likely differ from those found in blood.

Naivety among CD8 cells was defined by CD45RO negativity and positive CCR7 selection, thereby excluding terminally differentiated effector memory CD45RA+ cells. CDR3 size: 13 residues. Trimming left V 3 bases short and J 6 bases short, with 8 bases between. CDR1 MNHEY and CDR2 SMNVEV come from the germline V gene (reference sequence). As regards this clone: Antigen unknown.

The input for sorted-subset replicate PCRs was around 0.2 ug DNA, tens of thousands of T cell genomes. The method was immunoSEQ multiplex PCR; TCRdb's version includes in-frame clones alone and lacks a portion of them. The sample consists of 2 million or so clones, over 85% of them appearing once. The sequence was obtained from a man younger than 35 in good health. The J gene is TRBJ2-2, the V gene TRBV27; D gene ambiguous. The specimen was naive CD8+ T cells sorted from blood. CDR3: CASSFGDAGELFF. As DNA, the CDR3 is TGTGCCAGCAGTTTCGGAGACGCCGGGGAGCTGTTTTTT.